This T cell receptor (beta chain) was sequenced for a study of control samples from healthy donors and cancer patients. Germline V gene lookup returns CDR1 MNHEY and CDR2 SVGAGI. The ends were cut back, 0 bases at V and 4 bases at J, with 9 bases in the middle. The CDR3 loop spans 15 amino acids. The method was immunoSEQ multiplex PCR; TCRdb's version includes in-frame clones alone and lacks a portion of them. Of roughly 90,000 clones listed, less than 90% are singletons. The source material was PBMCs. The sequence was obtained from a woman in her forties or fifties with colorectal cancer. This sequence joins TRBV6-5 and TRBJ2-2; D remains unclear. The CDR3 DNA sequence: TGTGCCAGCAGTTACTCTTCCGCTACCACCGGGGAGCTGTTTTTT. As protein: CASSYSSATTGELFF.